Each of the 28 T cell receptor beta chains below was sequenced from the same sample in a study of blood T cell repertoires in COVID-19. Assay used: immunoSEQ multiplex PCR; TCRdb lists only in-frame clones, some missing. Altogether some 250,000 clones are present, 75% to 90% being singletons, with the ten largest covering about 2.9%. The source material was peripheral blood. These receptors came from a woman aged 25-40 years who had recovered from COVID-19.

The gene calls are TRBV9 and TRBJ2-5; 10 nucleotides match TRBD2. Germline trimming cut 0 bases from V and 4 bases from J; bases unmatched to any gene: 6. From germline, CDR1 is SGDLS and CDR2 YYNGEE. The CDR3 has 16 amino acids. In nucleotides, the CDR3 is TGTGCCAGCAGCGTAGAGATAGCGGGGGGAGGAGAGACCCAGTACTTC. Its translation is CASSVEIAGGGETQYF.

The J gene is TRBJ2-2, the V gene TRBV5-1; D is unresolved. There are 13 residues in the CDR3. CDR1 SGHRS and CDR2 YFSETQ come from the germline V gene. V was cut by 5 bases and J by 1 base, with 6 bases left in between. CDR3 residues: CASSSGNTGELFF. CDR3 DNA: TGCGCCAGCAGTTCAGGGAACACCGGGGAGCTGTTTTTT.

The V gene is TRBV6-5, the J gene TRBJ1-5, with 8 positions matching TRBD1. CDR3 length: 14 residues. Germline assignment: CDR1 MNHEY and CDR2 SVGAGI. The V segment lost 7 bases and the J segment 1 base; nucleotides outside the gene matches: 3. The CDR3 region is CASIRTGSNQPQHF. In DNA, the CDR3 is TGTGCCAGCATTAGGACAGGGAGCAATCAGCCCCAGCATTTT.

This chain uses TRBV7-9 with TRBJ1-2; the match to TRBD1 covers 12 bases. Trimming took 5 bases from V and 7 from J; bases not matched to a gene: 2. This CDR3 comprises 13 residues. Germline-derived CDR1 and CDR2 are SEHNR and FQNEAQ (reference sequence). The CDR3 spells CASSQGQGAGYTF. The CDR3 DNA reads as TGTGCCAGCAGCCAGGGACAGGGGGCTGGCTACACCTTC.

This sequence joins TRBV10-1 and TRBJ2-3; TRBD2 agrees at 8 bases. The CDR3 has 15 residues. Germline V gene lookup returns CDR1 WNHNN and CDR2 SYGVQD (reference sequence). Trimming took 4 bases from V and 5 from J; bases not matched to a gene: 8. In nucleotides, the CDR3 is TGCGCCAGCAGTGTTAGCGGGGCTGGGGGAGATACGCAGTATTTT. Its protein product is CASSVSGAGGDTQYF.

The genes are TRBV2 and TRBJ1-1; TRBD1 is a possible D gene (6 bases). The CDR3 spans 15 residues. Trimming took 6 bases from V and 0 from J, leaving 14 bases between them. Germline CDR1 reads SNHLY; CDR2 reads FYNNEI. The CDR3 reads CASSREGTLNTEAFF. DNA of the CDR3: TGTGCCAGCAGCCGGGAGGGGACACTGAACACTGAAGCTTTCTTT.

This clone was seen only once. The CDR3 loop is CASSPFPGTGDTVVYF. CDR3 nucleotides: TGTGCCAGCAGTCCCTTTCCCGGGACAGGGGACACCGTCGTCTACTTC. The chain couples TRBV6-2 or TRBV6-3 to TRBJ2-7, with 10 bases matching TRBD1. CDR1 and CDR2 (germline): MNHEY, SVGEGT. The CDR3 consists of 16 residues. V shed 5 bases and J 13 bases; nucleotides not matched to a gene: 20.

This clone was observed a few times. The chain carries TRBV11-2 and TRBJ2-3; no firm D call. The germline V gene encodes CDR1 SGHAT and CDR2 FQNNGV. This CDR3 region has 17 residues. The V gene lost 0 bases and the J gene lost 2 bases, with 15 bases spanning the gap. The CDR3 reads CASSLDPAGLNTDTQYF. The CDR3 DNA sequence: TGTGCCAGCAGCTTAGATCCGGCAGGATTAAACACAGATACGCAGTATTTT.

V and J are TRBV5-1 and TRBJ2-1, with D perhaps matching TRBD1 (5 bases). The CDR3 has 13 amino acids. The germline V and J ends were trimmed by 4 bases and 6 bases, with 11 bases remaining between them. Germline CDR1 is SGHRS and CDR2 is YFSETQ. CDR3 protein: CASSPTGVNEQFF. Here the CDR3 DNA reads TGCGCCAGCAGCCCCACAGGTGTCAATGAGCAGTTCTTC.

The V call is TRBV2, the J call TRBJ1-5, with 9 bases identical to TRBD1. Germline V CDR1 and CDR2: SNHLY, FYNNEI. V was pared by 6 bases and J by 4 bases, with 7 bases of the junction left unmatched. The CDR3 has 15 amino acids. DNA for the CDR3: TGTGCCAGCAGACAGGGGGCCGGCCTTAATCAGCCCCAGCATTTT. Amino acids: CASRQGAGLNQPQHF. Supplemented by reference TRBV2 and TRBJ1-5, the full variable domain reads EPEVTQTPSHQVTQMGQEVILRCVPISNHLYFYWYRQILGQKVEFLVSFYNNEISEKSEIFDDQFSVERPDGSNFTLKIRSTKLEDSAMYFCASRQGAGLNQPQHFGDGTRLSIL.

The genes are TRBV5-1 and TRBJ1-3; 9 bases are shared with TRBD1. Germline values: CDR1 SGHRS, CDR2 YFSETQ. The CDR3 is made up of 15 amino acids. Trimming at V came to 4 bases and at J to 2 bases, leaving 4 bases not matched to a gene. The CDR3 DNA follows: TGCGCCAGCAGCAGGACAGGGGTAACTGGAAACACCATATATTTT. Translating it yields CASSRTGVTGNTIYF.

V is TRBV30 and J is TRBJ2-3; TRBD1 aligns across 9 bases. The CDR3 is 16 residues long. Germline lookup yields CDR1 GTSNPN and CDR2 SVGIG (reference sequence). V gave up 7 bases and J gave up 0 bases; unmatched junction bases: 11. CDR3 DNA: TGTGCCTTTCGCGTCTCCGGGACAGGGAGCACAGATACGCAGTATTTT. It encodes CAFRVSGTGSTDTQYF.

The CDR3 coding sequence is TGTGCCAGCAAAGTAGACGGGAGCTCCTACGAGCAGTACTTC. It is translated as CASKVDGSSYEQYF. V is TRBV2 and J is TRBJ2-7; D is perhaps TRBD2 (6 bases). CDR1 is SNHLY, CDR2 FYNNEI, per germline. The CDR3 is made up of 14 amino acids. V lost 7 bases to trimming and J lost 0 bases, with 13 bases between them.

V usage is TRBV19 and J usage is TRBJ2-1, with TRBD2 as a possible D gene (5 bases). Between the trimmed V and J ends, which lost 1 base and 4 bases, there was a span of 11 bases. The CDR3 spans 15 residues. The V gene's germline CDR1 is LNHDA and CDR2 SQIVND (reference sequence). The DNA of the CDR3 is TGTGCCAGTAGTATAGGAGGGCCCCCTTACAATGAGCAGTTCTTC. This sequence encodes CASSIGGPPYNEQFF.

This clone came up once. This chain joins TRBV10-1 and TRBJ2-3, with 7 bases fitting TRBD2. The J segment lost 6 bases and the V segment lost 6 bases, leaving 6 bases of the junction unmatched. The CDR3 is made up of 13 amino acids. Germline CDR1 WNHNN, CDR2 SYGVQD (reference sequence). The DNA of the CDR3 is TGCGCCAGCAGCGGACTAGACAAGGATACGCAGTATTTT. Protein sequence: CASSGLDKDTQYF.

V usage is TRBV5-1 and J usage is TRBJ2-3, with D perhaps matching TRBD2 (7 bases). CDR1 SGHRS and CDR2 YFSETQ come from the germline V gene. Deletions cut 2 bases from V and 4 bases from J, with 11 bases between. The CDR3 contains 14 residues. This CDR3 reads CASSLGGAADTQYF. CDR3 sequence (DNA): TGCGCCAGCAGCTTAGGGGGGGCTGCAGATACGCAGTATTTT.

CDR3: CASSIGLGSGNTIYF. CDR3 DNA sequence: TGTGCCAGTAGTATAGGCCTCGGCTCTGGAAACACCATATATTTT. The gene calls are TRBV19 and TRBJ1-3; D not resolved. Germline CDR1 and CDR2: LNHDA and SQIVND (reference sequence). The length of the CDR3 is 15 residues. Trimming took 1 base from V and 0 from J, leaving 7 bases between them.

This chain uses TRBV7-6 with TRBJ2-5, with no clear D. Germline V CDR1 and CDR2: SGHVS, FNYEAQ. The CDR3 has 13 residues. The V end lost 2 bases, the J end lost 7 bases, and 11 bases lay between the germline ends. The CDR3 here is CASSLTTVGTQYF. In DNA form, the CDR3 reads TGTGCCAGCAGCTTAACTACCGTAGGGACCCAGTACTTC.

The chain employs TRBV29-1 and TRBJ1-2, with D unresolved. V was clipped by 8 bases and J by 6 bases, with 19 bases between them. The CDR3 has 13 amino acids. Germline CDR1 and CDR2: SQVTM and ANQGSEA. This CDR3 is CSTPTLRRDGYTF. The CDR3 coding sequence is TGCAGCACACCGACCTTGAGGAGAGATGGCTACACCTTC.

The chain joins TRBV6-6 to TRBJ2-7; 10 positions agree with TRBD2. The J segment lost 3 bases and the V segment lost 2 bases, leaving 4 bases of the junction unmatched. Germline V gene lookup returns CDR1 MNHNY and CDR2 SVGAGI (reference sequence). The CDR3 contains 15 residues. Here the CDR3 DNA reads TGTGCCAGCAGTTACGAACTAGCGGGGCACTACGAGCAGTACTTC. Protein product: CASSYELAGHYEQYF.

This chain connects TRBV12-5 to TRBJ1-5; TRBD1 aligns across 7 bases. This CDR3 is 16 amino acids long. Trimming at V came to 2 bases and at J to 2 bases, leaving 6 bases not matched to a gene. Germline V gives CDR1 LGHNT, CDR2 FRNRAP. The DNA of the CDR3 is TGTGCTAGTGGTTTGCTCACCGACAGGGGCAATCAGCCCCAGCATTTT. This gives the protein CASGLLTDRGNQPQHF.

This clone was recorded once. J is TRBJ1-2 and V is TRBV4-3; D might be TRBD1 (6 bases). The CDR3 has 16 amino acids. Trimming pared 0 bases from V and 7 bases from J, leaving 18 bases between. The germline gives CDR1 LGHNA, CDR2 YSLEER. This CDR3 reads CASSQDLGTQGSGYTF. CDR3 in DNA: TGCGCCAGCAGCCAAGATCTAGGTACCCAGGGGAGTGGCTACACCTTC.

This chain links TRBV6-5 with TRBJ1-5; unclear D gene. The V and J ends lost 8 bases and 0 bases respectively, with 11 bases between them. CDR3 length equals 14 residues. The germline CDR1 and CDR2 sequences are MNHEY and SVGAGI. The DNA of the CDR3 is TGTGCCAGCTCGAACGGTCTTAGCAATCAGCCCCAGCATTTT. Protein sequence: CASSNGLSNQPQHF.

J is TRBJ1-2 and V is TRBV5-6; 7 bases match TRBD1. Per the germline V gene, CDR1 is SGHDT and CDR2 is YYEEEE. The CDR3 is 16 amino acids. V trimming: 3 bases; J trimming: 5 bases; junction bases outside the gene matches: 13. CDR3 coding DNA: TGTGCCAGCAGCTCCTTGCGGACAGGAGTGAAATATGGCTACACCTTC. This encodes CASSSLRTGVKYGYTF.

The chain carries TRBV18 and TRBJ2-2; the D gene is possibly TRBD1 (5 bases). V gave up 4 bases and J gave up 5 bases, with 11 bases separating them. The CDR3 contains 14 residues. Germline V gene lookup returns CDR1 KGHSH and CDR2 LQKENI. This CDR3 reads CASSLYPGTGELFF. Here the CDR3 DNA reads TGTGCCAGCTCACTTTATCCAGGGACCGGGGAGCTGTTTTTT. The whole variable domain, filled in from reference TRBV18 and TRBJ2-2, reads NAGVMQNPRHLVRRRGQEARLRCSPMKGHSHVYWYRQLPEEGLKFMVYLQKENIIDESGMPKERFSAEFPKEGPSILRIQQVVRGDSAAYFCASSLYPGTGELFFGEGSRLTVL.

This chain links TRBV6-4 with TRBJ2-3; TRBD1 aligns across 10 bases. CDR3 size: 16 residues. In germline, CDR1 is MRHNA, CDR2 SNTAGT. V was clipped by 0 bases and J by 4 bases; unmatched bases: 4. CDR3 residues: CASSDSPGQGSDTQYF. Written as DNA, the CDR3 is TGTGCCAGCAGTGACTCTCCGGGACAGGGGTCAGATACGCAGTATTTT.

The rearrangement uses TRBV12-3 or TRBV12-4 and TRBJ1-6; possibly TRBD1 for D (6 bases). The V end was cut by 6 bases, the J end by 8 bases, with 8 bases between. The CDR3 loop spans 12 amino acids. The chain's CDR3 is CASSHRDSPLHF. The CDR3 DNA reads TGTGCCAGCAGCCACAGGGATTCACCCCTCCACTTT.

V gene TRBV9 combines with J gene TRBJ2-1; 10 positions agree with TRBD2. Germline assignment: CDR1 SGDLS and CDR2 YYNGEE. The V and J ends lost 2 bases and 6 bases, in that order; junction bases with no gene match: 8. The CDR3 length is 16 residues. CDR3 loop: CASSVTSSGGGNEQFF. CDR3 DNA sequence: TGTGCCAGCAGCGTCACCTCTAGCGGGGGTGGCAATGAGCAGTTCTTC.